A selection of T cell receptor beta chains follows, all from one sample in a study of spatial heterogeneity in lung cancer. TCRdb re-derived calls from the 5' RACE reads in MiXCR, one entry per CDR3 protein. The sample has some 8,000 distinct CDR3 sequences; 5% to 7% are singletons. The sequenced sample was PBMCs, obtained at surgery. Receptor source: a male donor with early-stage non-small cell lung cancer. Both conserved end residues are part of each CDR3. A D gene is named only where the DNA matches it firmly. For some rows the clone size is stated as once, few or many, or as a class when expanded; others skip it.

clone size	J gene	V gene	D gene	CDR3 DNA	CDR3 protein
NA	TRBJ2-1	TRBV4-3	NA	TGCGCCAGCAGCCCAAGGCGGGGTGACGAGCAGTTCTTC	CASSPRRGDEQFF
NA	TRBJ2-1	TRBV28	TRBD2	TGTGCCAGCAGACCCGACTCGGTACTAGCGGGAGGCGAGCAGTTCTTC	CASRPDSVLAGGEQFF
few	TRBJ2-1	TRBV15	TRBD2	TGTGCCACCAGCAGAGCTTCCCTAGCGGGGTATAATGAGCAGTTCTTC	CATSRASLAGYNEQFF
many	TRBJ2-1	TRBV3-1	NA	TGTGCCAGCAGCCAAGATCCCGCGGGATCATTCTACAATGAGCAGTTCTTC	CASSQDPAGSFYNEQFF
few	TRBJ1-2	TRBV23-1	NA	TGCGCCAGCAGTCAAGGCCCCTCTGCTAACTATGGCTACACCTTC	CASSQGPSANYGYTF
many	TRBJ1-1	TRBV25-1	NA	TGTGCCAGCAGTGGATCCAACCCCACTGAAGCTTTCTTT	CASSGSNPTEAFF
many	TRBJ2-1	TRBV10-1	NA	TGCGCCAGCAGTGTAGGGGCAGACAATGAGCAGTTCTTC	CASSVGADNEQFF
NA	TRBJ2-7	TRBV6-5	NA	TGTGCCAGCAATTCGGGGACTGGCCGCAACGAGCAGTACTTC	CASNSGTGRNEQYF
many	TRBJ1-2	TRBV5-1	TRBD1	TGCGCCAGCAGCCCCAAGGAGGGGGCGCCGGGCTACACCTTC	CASSPKEGAPGYTF
few	TRBJ2-7	TRBV6-5	TRBD1	TGTGCCAGCAGTTCACCCCGGACAGGATCCTACGAGCAGTACTTC	CASSSPRTGSYEQYF
many	TRBJ2-4	TRBV6-6	TRBD1	TGTGCCAGCAGTCCCTCCGAACAGGGGCTAGCCAAAAACATTCAGTACTTC	CASSPSEQGLAKNIQYF
many	TRBJ2-7	TRBV9	TRBD2	TGTGCCAGCAGCCCGCGCGGGACTAGCGGTACCTACGAGCAGTACTTC	CASSPRGTSGTYEQYF
many	TRBJ1-6	TRBV6-5	NA	TGTGCCAGCAGTTATGGGCCCCGTTCACCCCTCCACTTT	CASSYGPRSPLHF
medium-sized	TRBJ2-3	TRBV5-1	TRBD1	TGCGCCAGCAGCCCGGGGACAGGGGGCGCAGATACGCAGTATTTT	CASSPGTGGADTQYF
many	TRBJ1-1	TRBV29-1	NA	TGCAGCGTCTCCATGGCTGAAGCTTTCTTT	CSVSMAEAFF
medium-sized	TRBJ2-3	TRBV7-2	TRBD2	TGTGCCAGCACCAGTAGCGGGGGGGCCACAGATACGCAGTATTTT	CASTSSGGATDTQYF
many	TRBJ2-4	TRBV30	NA	TGTGCCTGGAGTAAAGGGGGTTTCAAAAACATTCAGTACTTC	CAWSKGGFKNIQYF
NA	TRBJ2-7	TRBV5-1	NA	TGCGCCAGCAGCTTGGGGGGCGCAATCCACGAGCAGTACTTC	CASSLGGAIHEQYF